Listed here are 27 T cell receptor beta chains from one sample, sequenced in a study of shared clonotypes between healthy human individuals. Some clones are missing from TCRdb's copy, which holds only in-frame ones; the method was immunoSEQ multiplex PCR. The table includes roughly 2 million clones, about 94% detected once. Only CD45RO-negative cells positively selected for CCR7 counted as naive CD8 cells, so terminally differentiated effector memory CD45RA+ cells were excluded. The sample taken for sequencing was naive CD8+ T cells sorted from blood. The origin of the receptors is a man between 18 and 29 years old in good health.

This clone came up once. This chain links TRBV28 with TRBJ2-1; 15 bases agree with TRBD2. V dropped 3 bases and J dropped 4; count of bases not matched to a gene: 13. Germline CDR1 MDHEN, CDR2 SYDVKM. CDR3 length: 20 amino acids. In nucleotides, the CDR3 is TGTGCCAGCAGTTTGTCCCGGACTAGCGGGGGGGCTGGGTTATACAATGAGCAGTTCTTC. Its protein is CASSLSRTSGGAGLYNEQFF.

V and J are TRBV4-1 and TRBJ2-1; TRBD2 aligns across 13 bases. This CDR3 region has 15 residues. J was trimmed by 15 bases and V by 3 bases; bases with no gene match: 11. Germline V CDR1 and CDR2: MGHRA, YSYEKL. The DNA for the CDR3 is TGCGCCAGCAGCCAGGACGGGACTAGCGGGAACTGGTGGTTCTTC. This translates into CASSQDGTSGNWWFF.

The chain joins TRBV7-9 to TRBJ1-5; 7 positions agree with TRBD1. The germline CDR1 and CDR2 sequences are SEHNR and FQNEAQ (reference sequence). V dropped 5 bases and J dropped 0; count of bases not matched to a gene: 7. There are 16 residues in the CDR3. The chain's CDR3 is CASSTTRDSSNQPQHF. In nucleotides, the CDR3 is TGTGCCAGCAGCACTACAAGGGACAGTAGCAATCAGCCCCAGCATTTT.

The chain has TRBV4-2 and TRBJ2-3; 7 bases are shared with TRBD2. This CDR3 is 18 amino acids long. Germline-derived CDR1 and CDR2 are LGHNA and YNFKEQ. V lost 0 bases, J lost 4 bases, and 13 bases stayed unmatched. CDR3 bases: TGTGCCAGCAGCCAAGATGTGGGGGGGGTGCCACTGGCAGATACGCAGTATTTT. The encoded protein is CASSQDVGGVPLADTQYF.

V and J are TRBV7-8 and TRBJ2-5, with TRBD2 matching 7 bases. The CDR3 contains 13 residues. Per germline, CDR1 SGHVS and CDR2 FQNEAQ. Trimming at V came to 6 bases and at J to 5 bases, leaving 6 bases not matched to a gene. The CDR3 sequence: CASRSTSSETQYF. Written as DNA, the CDR3 is TGTGCCAGCAGGTCGACTAGCAGCGAGACCCAGTACTTC.

This chain joins TRBV13 and TRBJ2-7, with D perhaps matching TRBD1 (6 bases). CDR3 size: 15 residues. Germline V lookup: CDR1 PRHDT, CDR2 FYEKMQ (reference sequence). V shed 5 bases and J shed 4 bases, with 18 bases lying between them. The CDR3 loop is CASSPGTGTTYEQYF. CDR3 bases: TGTGCCAGCAGCCCCGGGACCGGGACAACTTACGAGCAGTACTTC.

The chain combines TRBV2 with TRBJ2-7; D unresolved. The CDR3 extends over 16 amino acids. The V end was cut by 7 bases, the J end by 4 bases, with 23 bases between. Germline CDR1 SNHLY, CDR2 FYNNEI. The CDR3: CASTASGPESGYEQYF. Here the CDR3 DNA reads TGTGCCAGCACGGCCTCAGGTCCGGAAAGTGGGTACGAGCAGTACTTC. Full variable domain (remainder filled in from reference TRBV2 and TRBJ2-7): EPEVTQTPSHQVTQMGQEVILRCVPISNHLYFYWYRQILGQKVEFLVSFYNNEISEKSEIFDDQFSVERPDGSNFTLKIRSTKLEDSAMYFCASTASGPESGYEQYFGPGTRLTVT.

The chain has TRBV7-9 and TRBJ2-5; 11 nucleotides agree with TRBD2. Germline V gene sequence: CDR1 SEHNR, CDR2 FQNEAQ (reference sequence). Trimming at V came to 4 bases and at J to 6 bases, leaving 10 bases not matched to a gene. CDR3 length: 16 amino acids. For the CDR3, the DNA is TGTGCCAGCAGCTCCACGACTAGCGGGATTCGACAGACCCAGTACTTC. Translated, it gives CASSSTTSGIRQTQYF.

This chain connects TRBV25-1 to TRBJ1-5; D possibly corresponds to TRBD1 (5 bases). The ends were cut back, 3 bases at V and 14 bases at J, with 20 bases in the middle. Germline V lookup: CDR1 MGHDK, CDR2 SYGVNS. This CDR3 has 14 amino acids. The CDR3 here is CASSEGGGGGRKHF. DNA for the CDR3: TGTGCCAGCAGTGAGGGCGGCGGCGGGGGGAGAAAGCATTTT.

This clone was picked up one time. The genes are TRBV5-1 and TRBJ2-5; no reliable D call. Germline CDR1 reads SGHRS; CDR2 reads YFSETQ. V shed 4 bases and J shed 2 bases, with 15 bases lying between them. The CDR3 is 15 amino acids. The CDR3 is CASSDSRTIQETQYF. DNA for the CDR3: TGCGCCAGCAGCGACTCCCGGACCATTCAAGAGACCCAGTACTTC.

The chain uses TRBV9 and TRBJ1-1, with D perhaps matching TRBD1 (5 bases). CDR1 is SGDLS and CDR2 is YYNGEE in the germline V gene. The V end was cut by 8 bases, the J end by 0 bases, with 11 bases between. The CDR3 spans 13 residues. In nucleotides, the CDR3 is TGTGCCAGTGGTTTAGGGGTGAACACTGAAGCTTTCTTT. Translation gives CASGLGVNTEAFF.

Remarks on this clone: Other nucleotide sequences from this sample produce the same CDR3. This chain links TRBV30 with TRBJ2-5, with a possible D match to TRBD2 (6 bases). Germline V gene data show CDR1 as GTSNPN and CDR2 as SVGIG (reference sequence). V shed 0 bases and J shed 2 bases, with 10 bases lying between them. This CDR3 spans 14 amino acids. The CDR3 loop reads CAWSVGRDQETQYF. Written as DNA, the CDR3 is TGTGCCTGGAGTGTGGGGCGGGATCAAGAGACCCAGTACTTC.

The J gene is TRBJ2-1, the V gene TRBV10-3; 8 positions match TRBD1. CDR1 is ENHRY, CDR2 SYGVKD, per germline. The ends lost 5 bases at V and 4 bases at J; junction bases unmatched: 1. The CDR3 runs 13 residues. CDR3 sequence (DNA): TGTGCCATCAGTTGGGACAGGTACAATGAGCAGTTCTTC. It translates to CAISWDRYNEQFF.

CDR3 protein: CASSQWGNNQPQHF. The CDR3 DNA follows: TGTGCCAGCAGCCAATGGGGGAACAATCAGCCCCAGCATTTT. The V call is TRBV14, the J call TRBJ1-5; the D gene is possibly TRBD1 (5 bases). Germline loops: CDR1 SGHDN, CDR2 FVKESK. The CDR3 loop spans 14 amino acids. V lost 2 bases and J 3 bases, leaving 8 bases between the germline ends.

This clone was detected once. The chain is built from TRBV5-4 and TRBJ2-2, with D possibly matching TRBD1 (6 bases). CDR1 and CDR2 from the germline V gene are SGHNT and YYREEE (reference sequence). The V end was cut by 4 bases, the J end by 6 bases, with 10 bases between. The CDR3 has 13 residues. The CDR3 nucleotides are TGTGCCAGCAGCACCGAGGGGGCCGGGGAGCTGTTTTTT. As protein: CASSTEGAGELFF.

The V gene is TRBV25-1, the J gene TRBJ2-7, with 9 bases lining up with TRBD1. The V and J ends lost 4 bases and 1 base, in that order; junction bases with no gene match: 5. Germline CDR1 and CDR2: MGHDK and SYGVNS. The CDR3 sequence is 15 residues long. CDR3: CASSGRTGVSYEQYF. The CDR3, as DNA: TGTGCCAGCAGTGGGCGGACAGGGGTGTCCTACGAGCAGTACTTC.

On this clone itself: The identical CDR3 is also encoded by other nucleotide sequences in the sample. The chain recombines TRBV4-1 with TRBJ2-7; TRBD1 matches at 8 bases. The CDR3 loop spans 13 amino acids. V was pared by 3 bases and J by 2 bases, with 0 bases of the junction left unmatched. CDR1 is MGHRA and CDR2 is YSYEKL in the germline V gene. Here the CDR3 reads CASSQGQAYEQYF. Written as DNA, the CDR3 is TGCGCCAGCAGCCAGGGACAGGCCTACGAGCAGTACTTC.

This chain links TRBV11-2 with TRBJ2-7, with 9 bases lining up with TRBD2. V lost 6 bases and J lost 6; bases outside the gene matches: 15. The CDR3 totals 16 residues. The germline CDR1 and CDR2 sequences are SGHAT and FQNNGV. CDR3 coding DNA: TGTGCCAGCAGTCCCACCCGGGCGGGAGGGTTAGGCGAGCAGTACTTC. It specifies CASSPTRAGGLGEQYF. The full variable domain, with the rest looked up from reference TRBV11-2 and TRBJ2-7, is EAGVAQSPRYKIIEKRQSVAFWCNPISGHATLYWYQQILGQGPKLLIQFQNNGVVDDSQLPKDRFSAERLKGVDSTLKIQPAKLEDSAVYLCASSPTRAGGLGEQYFGPGTRLTVT.

This chain uses TRBV6-5 with TRBJ2-7; D gene ambiguous. The CDR3 runs 16 residues. Germline values: CDR1 MNHEY, CDR2 SVGAGI. The ends were cut back, 0 bases at V and 4 bases at J, with 16 bases in the middle. CDR3 in DNA: TGTGCCAGCAGTTACTCAGCCGGCGCTAGGGTTTACGAGCAGTACTTC. Its protein product is CASSYSAGARVYEQYF.

For this clone: Other DNA sequences within the sample encode an identical CDR3. This chain joins TRBV6-5 and TRBJ2-1; the D is unclear. The CDR3 length is 13 residues. With 0 bases removed from V and 5 bases from J, the gap between germline ends came to 5 bases. Germline V gene data show CDR1 as MNHEY and CDR2 as SVGAGI. The CDR3 DNA reads as TGTGCCAGCAGTTACTCTTTAAACAATGAGCAGTTCTTC. This translates into CASSYSLNNEQFF.

CDR3 region: CASSYTQLQETQYF. The CDR3 DNA is TGTGCCAGCAGTTACACACAGCTACAAGAGACCCAGTACTTC. The rearrangement joins TRBV6-6 to TRBJ2-5; D is ambiguous. Germline values: CDR1 MNHNY, CDR2 SVGAGI (reference sequence). The V gene lost 2 bases and the J gene lost 2 bases, with 9 bases spanning the gap. This CDR3 has 14 residues.

The chain employs TRBV7-9 and TRBJ2-1; D perhaps matches TRBD2 (6 bases). CDR3 size: 14 residues. Germline V gives CDR1 SEHNR, CDR2 FQNEAQ (reference sequence). Trimming removed 4 bases at V and 8 bases at J, with 15 bases between. The CDR3 DNA sequence: TGTGCCAGCAGCTCGGAGACTAGTCGGGATGAGCAGTTCTTC. Residues: CASSSETSRDEQFF.

The chain joins TRBV19 to TRBJ1-4, with a possible D match to TRBD1 (6 bases). Trimming left V 8 bases short and J 4 bases short, with 11 bases between. The CDR3 consists of 13 residues. Germline CDR1 and CDR2: LNHDA and SQIVND (reference sequence). CDR3: CASSRTVNEKLFF. The CDR3 DNA is TGTGCCAGTTCTAGGACAGTTAATGAAAAACTGTTTTTT.

The V gene is TRBV4-3, the J gene TRBJ2-1, with 13 bases matching TRBD2. Trimming took 0 bases from V and 11 from J; bases not matched to a gene: 10. This CDR3 contains 17 residues. Germline assignment: CDR1 LGHNA and CDR2 YSLEER. The CDR3 DNA sequence: TGCGCCAGCAGCCAAGACTCCTACCCGGGACTAGCGGGAAAGCAGTTCTTC. Translation: CASSQDSYPGLAGKQFF.

V usage is TRBV20-1 and J usage is TRBJ1-2, with a weak D call TRBD1 (5 bases). V was clipped by 0 bases and J by 8 bases, with 7 bases between them. The CDR3 consists of 11 residues. Germline CDR1 and CDR2: DFQATT and SNEGSKA (reference sequence). The CDR3 DNA reads TGCAGTGCTAGAGATCGGGGGGGCTACACCTTC. Its translation: CSARDRGGYTF.

The CDR3, as DNA: TGCGCCAGCAGTGAGGCCTCGGTCCAAGAGACCCAGTACTTC. It is translated as CASSEASVQETQYF. The gene calls are TRBV10-2 and TRBJ2-5, with no clear D. Germline CDR1 and CDR2: WSHSY and SAAADI. Between the trimmed V and J ends, which lost 2 bases and 1 base, there was a span of 8 bases. The CDR3 has 14 amino acids.

This clone was observed once. This sequence joins TRBV10-3 and TRBJ2-2; 8 bases map to TRBD2. CDR1 and CDR2 (germline): ENHRY, SYGVKD. After removal of 3 bases from V and 2 bases from J, the junction contained 5 bases not matched to a gene. The CDR3 is made up of 16 amino acids. CDR3: CAISDPGGVNTGELFF. The CDR3 region has the DNA TGTGCCATCAGTGATCCCGGGGGGGTAAACACCGGGGAGCTGTTTTTT.